In its sample, the clone carrying this T cell receptor (beta chain) was seen many times. Its antigen is as yet unknown. Trimming removed 0 bases at V and 4 bases at J, with 10 bases between. The CDR3 covers 15 residues. Germline V CDR1 and CDR2: SGHRS, YFSETQ. The data were taken from a study of neurological immune-mediated disorders. Findings of the study overall: None of the CDR3 amino acid sequences found in expanded clones was shared across subjects. This suggests that the TCR-beta repertoires were private in all groups.

Unsorted libraries came from 2 million PBMCs stored at -80 °C. TCRdb reprocessed the 5' RACE reads with MiXCR, giving one entry per CDR3 protein. Found here are 55,000 to 70,000 distinct CDR3 sequences, less than 4% of them singletons; the top ten hold 1% to 1.5%. This rearrangement joins TRBV5-1 to TRBJ2-2; D not certain. The TCR was taken from a man aged 30-40 years with multiple sclerosis. Sequenced: PBMCs. CDR3 sequence reads: CASSLGGSTTGELFF. Written as DNA, the CDR3 is TGCGCCAGCAGCTTGGGTGGGTCTACCACCGGGGAGCTGTTTTTT. The full variable domain, completed using reference TRBV5-1 and TRBJ2-2, is KAGVTQTPRYLIKTRGQQVTLSCSPISGHRSVSWYQQTPGQGLQFLFEYFSETQRNKGNFPGRFSGRQFSNSRSEMNVSTLELGDSALYLCASSLGGSTTGELFFGEGSRLTVL.